This entry lists 4 T cell receptor beta chains sequenced from one sample in a study of blood T cell repertoires in COVID-19. This table comes from immunoSEQ multiplex PCR, and its TCRdb copy is limited to in-frame clones, with some not included. The sample includes approximately 270,000 clones, around 86% of them seen just once. The sample taken for sequencing was PBMCs or T cells enriched from blood (not recorded which). Receptors originate from a man between 35 and 55 years old who had recovered from COVID-19.

The chain joins TRBV30 to TRBJ2-5, with a tentative D call TRBD1 (7 bases). Trimming took off 0 bases at V and 5 bases at J, with 10 bases between the two ends. Germline loops: CDR1 GTSNPN, CDR2 SVGIG (reference sequence). CDR3 length: 13 amino acids. In DNA form, the CDR3 reads TGTGCCTGGAGTGTACCAGGGGGGGAGACCCAGTACTTC. It codes for CAWSVPGGETQYF. The variable domain in full, completed from reference TRBV30 and TRBJ2-5, reads SQTIHQWPATLVQPVGSPLSLECTVEGTSNPNLYWYRQAAGRGLQLLFYSVGIGQISSEVPQNLSASRPQDRQFILSSKKLLLSDSGFYLCAWSVPGGETQYFGPGTRLLVL.

V gene TRBV7-2 combines with J gene TRBJ2-3, with D possibly matching TRBD2 (6 bases). The V and J ends lost 5 bases and 2 bases respectively, with 11 bases between them. CDR3 length: 14 amino acids. CDR1 is SGHTA and CDR2 is FQGNSA in the germline V gene. The CDR3 region is CASSLDYSTDTQYF. The CDR3 region has the DNA TGTGCCAGCAGCCTGGACTATTCCACAGATACGCAGTATTTT.

V usage is TRBV3-1 (or the pseudogene TRBV3-2) and J usage is TRBJ2-3; no clear D. The length of the CDR3 is 14 residues. V lost 0 bases and J lost 4, with 8 bases in between. Germline CDR1 and CDR2: LGHDT and YNNKEL (reference sequence). CDR3: CASSQDQASDTQYF. CDR3 in DNA: TGTGCCAGCAGCCAAGATCAAGCGTCAGATACGCAGTATTTT.

V is TRBV7-3 and J is TRBJ2-5, with D uncertain. V shed 1 base and J shed 2 bases, with 8 bases lying between them. CDR3 size: 14 residues. CDR1 is SGHTA, CDR2 FQGTGA, per germline. DNA for the CDR3: TGTGCCAGCAGCTTAAACGGTGATCAAGAGACCCAGTACTTC. It is translated as CASSLNGDQETQYF.